Below are 9 T cell receptor beta chains sequenced from a single sample in a study. MiXCR, applied by TCRdb to the RT-PCR reads, yields one record per CDR3 protein. The sample consists of more than 600,000 distinct CDR3 sequences, 14% of them appearing once. Sequences were obtained from memory CD4+ T cells from blood. The receptors stem from a female donor in good health, serving as a healthy control.

This chain links TRBV5-1 with TRBJ2-7; D gene ambiguous. V was trimmed by 0 bases and J by 2 bases, leaving 6 bases between them. The CDR3 totals 13 residues. Per germline, CDR1 SGHRS and CDR2 YFSETQ. The CDR3 here is CASSLDFTYEQYF. For the CDR3, the DNA is TGCGCCAGCAGCTTGGACTTTACCTACGAGCAGTACTTC.

This clonotype was found many times. This chain connects TRBV6-2 or TRBV6-3 to TRBJ2-5, with D perhaps matching TRBD2 (5 bases). This CDR3 is 16 amino acids long. CDR1 and CDR2 from the germline V gene are MNHEY and SVGEGT. Trimming stripped 0 bases from V and 1 base from J, with 12 bases between. The CDR3 loop reads CASSYSATTLQETQYF. CDR3 nucleotide sequence: TGTGCCAGCAGTTACTCGGCGACTACACTCCAAGAGACCCAGTACTTC.

The J gene is TRBJ2-7, the V gene TRBV24-1; perhaps TRBD2 as D (6 bases). Trimming removed 8 bases from V and 0 bases from J, with 19 bases in between. CDR1 is KGHDR, CDR2 SFDVKD, per germline. The CDR3 consists of 16 residues. The CDR3 DNA is TGTGCCACCACCATTTGGGGGAGGTGTCCCTCCTACGAGCAGTACTTC. It encodes CATTIWGRCPSYEQYF.

This clonotype was seen more than once but under ten times. The V call is TRBV27, the J call TRBJ1-3; D perhaps matches TRBD1 (5 bases). Trimming pared 5 bases from V and 4 bases from J, leaving 9 bases between. Germline V lookup: CDR1 MNHEY, CDR2 SMNVEV (reference sequence). This CDR3 is 13 amino acids long. The CDR3 region is CASSATGGNTIYF. The CDR3 DNA reads TGTGCCAGCAGTGCCACAGGAGGAAACACCATATATTTT.

This clonotype was counted at least ten times. The chain combines TRBV27 with TRBJ2-3; TRBD2 aligns across 8 bases. With V trimmed by 5 bases and J by 0 bases, 4 bases remained unmatched. Germline V lookup: CDR1 MNHEY, CDR2 SMNVEV (reference sequence). The CDR3 has 15 residues. The CDR3 here is CASSQLAASTDTQYF. The CDR3 DNA is TGTGCCAGCAGTCAACTAGCGGCTAGCACAGATACGCAGTATTTT.

This clonotype was detected ten times or more. The chain is built from TRBV12-3 or TRBV12-4 and TRBJ2-7; no firm D call. The V gene lost 2 bases and the J gene lost 3 bases, with 5 bases spanning the gap. The CDR3 has 12 residues. The CDR3 loop is CASSLFSYEQYF. CDR3 nucleotide sequence: TGTGCCAGCAGTTTATTCAGCTACGAGCAGTACTTC.

In regard to this clonotype: At one end, the junction sequence differs from germline, possibly due to a read error. V is TRBV7-2 and J is TRBJ2-5; the D call may be TRBD1 or TRBD2 (5 bases each). The germline CDR1 and CDR2 sequences are SGHTA and FQGNSA. This CDR3 comprises 15 residues. As DNA, the CDR3 is TGTGCCAGCATCTTAGTCCCAAACTGGGGGGAGACCCAGTACTTC. As protein: CASILVPNWGETQYF.

The chain links TRBV2 to TRBJ2-1, with D unclear. The CDR3 length is 13 residues. Germline V lookup: CDR1 SNHLY, CDR2 FYNNEI. With 4 bases removed from V and 3 bases from J, the gap between germline ends came to 7 bases. In nucleotides, the CDR3 is TGTGCCAGCAGTGGAACAGACTACAATGAGCAGTTCTTC. It is translated as CASSGTDYNEQFF.

The chain is built from TRBV29-1 and TRBJ2-1; D gene unclear. Looked up from germline, CDR1 is SQVTM and CDR2 is ANQGSEA. With 2 bases removed from V and 4 bases from J, the gap between germline ends came to 9 bases. The CDR3 sequence is 13 residues long. The CDR3 DNA reads TGCAGCGTTGAACGAAGTATTTACAATGAGCAGTTCTTC. Translation: CSVERSIYNEQFF.